Below are 14 T cell receptor beta chains sequenced from a single sample in a study of blood T cell repertoires in COVID-19. Clones were sequenced by immunoSEQ multiplex PCR, and TCRdb holds only the in-frame ones, with some missing. Of around 300,000 clones listed, around 90% are singletons. The material sequenced was PBMCs or T cells enriched from blood (not recorded which). The receptors originated from a woman between 45 and 65 years old who had recovered from COVID-19.

The gene calls are TRBV11-3 and TRBJ2-2; possibly TRBD2 for D (5 bases). The CDR3 sequence is 15 residues long. Germline assignment: CDR1 SGHNT and CDR2 YENEEA. Trimming took 4 bases from V and 6 from J, leaving 15 bases between them. CDR3 in amino acids: CASSWTSGKAGELFF. The CDR3 DNA follows: TGTGCCAGCAGCTGGACTTCGGGAAAGGCCGGGGAGCTGTTTTTT.

This chain uses TRBV7-2 with TRBJ2-1, with 7 nucleotides matching TRBD2. This CDR3 is built from 13 residues. V lost 1 base and J lost 11; bases outside the gene matches: 5. CDR1 and CDR2 (germline): SGHTA, FQGNSA. The DNA of the CDR3 is TGTGCCAGCAGCTTAGTTACGGGAGGACAGCAGTTCTTC. Amino acid sequence: CASSLVTGGQQFF.

The chain is built from TRBV18 and TRBJ2-7, with 8 bases lining up with TRBD1. CDR3 length: 14 residues. Germline V gives CDR1 KGHSH, CDR2 LQKENI. J gave up 5 bases and V 5 bases, and 8 bases lay outside the gene matches. CDR3 sequence: CASSTDRVLNEQYF. CDR3 in DNA: TGTGCCAGCTCAACGGACAGGGTACTTAACGAGCAGTACTTC.

The CDR3: CASSLPLNPVNTEAFF. DNA of the CDR3: TGTGCCAGCAGCTTACCCCTGAACCCGGTGAACACTGAAGCTTTCTTT. The chain is built from TRBV5-5 and TRBJ1-1; D is ambiguous. This CDR3 region has 16 residues. From germline, CDR1 is SGHKS and CDR2 YYEKEE (reference sequence). The V gene lost 2 bases and the J gene lost 0 bases, with 14 bases spanning the gap.

This chain's CDR3 is CASSPDRDSNTIYF. CDR3 nucleotides: TGTGCCAGCTCACCAGACAGGGACTCAAACACCATATATTTT. V gene TRBV18 combines with J gene TRBJ1-3; the match to TRBD1 covers 7 bases. J was trimmed by 6 bases and V by 2 bases; bases with no gene match: 4. Germline CDR1 and CDR2: KGHSH and LQKENI. There are 14 residues in the CDR3.

This clone was detected only once. The chain combines TRBV27 with TRBJ2-7; D gene uncertain. The ends were cut back, 3 bases at V and 0 bases at J, with 6 bases in the middle. Germline V gene lookup returns CDR1 MNHEY and CDR2 SMNVEV (reference sequence). This CDR3 spans 13 amino acids. In nucleotides, the CDR3 is TGTGCCAGCAGTTTGTGGCCCTCCTACGAGCAGTACTTC. Protein: CASSLWPSYEQYF.

The V call is TRBV15, the J call TRBJ1-4; 7 bases are a match to TRBD1. There are 14 residues in the CDR3. V dropped 5 bases and J dropped 8; count of bases not matched to a gene: 8. Germline V gives CDR1 LNHNV, CDR2 YYDKDF (reference sequence). The CDR3 region is CATSGRQGREKLFF. Here the CDR3 DNA reads TGTGCCACCAGCGGGAGACAGGGCCGGGAAAAACTGTTTTTT.

This clone was picked up a small number of times. The chain carries TRBV7-2 and TRBJ1-6; D gene uncertain. From germline, CDR1 is SGHTA and CDR2 FQGNSA. Deletions cut 5 bases from V and 9 bases from J, with 20 bases between. The CDR3 sequence is 16 residues long. As DNA, the CDR3 is TGTGCCAGCAGCCCCGAAGTGGGAGGGCGGCGTTCACCCCTCCACTTT. Translated, it gives CASSPEVGGRRSPLHF.

V and J are TRBV24-1 and TRBJ2-1, with 10 bases identical to TRBD1. The germline CDR1 and CDR2 sequences are KGHDR and SFDVKD. The CDR3 has 13 residues. V shed 7 bases and J 4 bases; nucleotides not matched to a gene: 0. The CDR3 reads CATRDRGYNEQFF. The CDR3 DNA follows: TGTGCCACCAGGGACAGGGGGTACAATGAGCAGTTCTTC.

The chain employs TRBV18 and TRBJ2-3, with TRBD1 identical over 10 bases. CDR1 and CDR2 (germline): KGHSH, LQKENI. The CDR3 contains 15 residues. V lost 5 bases to trimming and J lost 12 bases; unmatched junction nucleotides: 14. The CDR3 here is CASSAETGGLGLQYF. CDR3 bases: TGTGCCAGCTCAGCGGAGACAGGGGGCTTGGGTTTACAGTATTTT.

The chain employs TRBV29-1 and TRBJ2-2, with D perhaps TRBD2 (6 bases). Trimming removed 4 bases from V and 10 bases from J, with 16 bases in between. The CDR3 spans 13 residues. Per the germline V gene, CDR1 is SQVTM and CDR2 is ANQGSEA. In DNA form, the CDR3 reads TGCAGCGTTGCGTCGGGGAGGTTTGTGGAGCTGTTTTTT. Its translation: CSVASGRFVELFF.

This rearrangement joins TRBV9 to TRBJ1-2, with 7 bases fitting TRBD1. J gave up 3 bases and V 4 bases, and 3 bases lay outside the gene matches. This CDR3 contains 13 residues. From germline, CDR1 is SGDLS and CDR2 YYNGEE. For the CDR3, the DNA is TGTGCCAGCAGCCTAGACAGGGACTATGGCTACACCTTC. This sequence encodes CASSLDRDYGYTF.

The V and J genes are TRBV29-1 and TRBJ1-6; 10 positions agree with TRBD1. Germline values: CDR1 SQVTM, CDR2 ANQGSEA. V trimming: 4 bases; J trimming: 10 bases; junction bases outside the gene matches: 1. This CDR3 region has 12 residues. The CDR3 DNA reads TGCAGCGTTGGGGGACAGGGGTCACCCCTCCACTTT. This codes for CSVGGQGSPLHF.

The chain uses TRBV5-1 and TRBJ2-6; D perhaps matches TRBD1 (6 bases). Germline V gene sequence: CDR1 SGHRS, CDR2 YFSETQ. V was trimmed by 4 bases and J by 8 bases, leaving 16 bases between them. This CDR3 comprises 15 residues. CDR3 sequence reads: CASSPGHSSSNVLTF. CDR3 nucleotide sequence: TGCGCCAGCAGCCCGGGACACTCTTCTTCCAACGTCCTGACTTTC.